Below are 18 T cell receptor beta chains sequenced from a single sample in a study of blood T cell repertoires in COVID-19. Measured with immunoSEQ multiplex PCR; TCRdb has only the in-frame clones, and not every one. The table records around 84,000 clones, about 80% of them present only once. Material: peripheral blood. These receptors were obtained from a woman aged 40 to 55 with active or convalescent COVID-19.

The V call is TRBV5-1, the J call TRBJ1-1; a weak D match, TRBD1 (6 bases). Germline V lookup: CDR1 SGHRS, CDR2 YFSETQ. The CDR3 is 14 amino acids. Trimming cost V 0 bases and J 6 bases, with 12 bases left between them. The CDR3 nucleotides read TGCGCCAGCAGCTTGGAGGGGGGGTTCGCTGAAGCTTTCTTT. Encoded protein: CASSLEGGFAEAFF.

This clone was seen more than once but under ten times. The chain combines TRBV11-2 with TRBJ2-7, with D possibly being TRBD2 (5 bases). Germline CDR1 reads SGHAT; CDR2 reads FQNNGV. The CDR3 length is 14 residues. V lost 1 base to trimming and J lost 3 bases, with 10 bases between them. For the CDR3, the DNA is TGTGCCAGCAGCTTAGTCTTGGGAGACTACGAGCAGTACTTC. Its translation: CASSLVLGDYEQYF.

The chain links TRBV30 to TRBJ2-1; unclear D gene. The CDR3 runs 16 residues. With 0 bases removed from V and 0 bases from J, the gap between germline ends came to 12 bases. Germline V gives CDR1 GTSNPN, CDR2 SVGIG (reference sequence). CDR3 in amino acids: CAWSVVRVSSYNEQFF. CDR3 DNA sequence: TGTGCCTGGAGTGTTGTTCGTGTGAGCTCCTACAATGAGCAGTTCTTC.

The chain employs TRBV7-9 and TRBJ2-5; tentative D call: TRBD2 (5 bases). This CDR3 is built from 12 residues. From germline, CDR1 is SEHNR and CDR2 FQNEAQ (reference sequence). V was cut by 5 bases and J by 10 bases, with 14 bases left in between. The CDR3, as DNA: TGTGCCAGCAGCGCCTACGGGGTCGGCCAGTACTTC. Translation: CASSAYGVGQYF.

The count of this clone is one. The genes are TRBV25-1 and TRBJ2-7; TRBD2 might be the D (7 bases). The CDR3 is made up of 15 amino acids. Trimming shortened V by 4 bases and J by 2 bases, and 15 bases separated the two germline ends. Germline V gene sequence: CDR1 MGHDK, CDR2 SYGVNS. CDR3 amino acids: CASSGMWGGPYEQYF. The CDR3 DNA reads as TGTGCCAGCAGTGGTATGTGGGGGGGCCCCTACGAGCAGTACTTC.

This sequence joins TRBV6-6 and TRBJ2-5, with a weak D call TRBD2 (7 bases). Germline-derived CDR1 and CDR2 are MNHNY and SVGAGI (reference sequence). V was pared by 7 bases and J by 3 bases, with 15 bases between. The CDR3 is made up of 14 amino acids. CDR3 DNA sequence: TGTGCCAGCATAGGGGGGGCTAGAAAAGAGACCCAGTACTTC. Translation: CASIGGARKETQYF.

The J gene is TRBJ1-2, the V gene TRBV28, with 7 bases identical to TRBD1. In germline, CDR1 is MDHEN, CDR2 SYDVKM. The trim removed 5 bases at V and 7 bases at J, leaving 7 bases unmatched. CDR3 length equals 13 residues. In DNA, the CDR3 is TGTGCCAGCAGTCTAGCAAACAGGGGTGGCTACACCTTC. Translation gives CASSLANRGGYTF.

The chain joins TRBV15 to TRBJ2-3; D unresolved. Looked up from germline, CDR1 is LNHNV and CDR2 is YYDKDF (reference sequence). V gave up 3 bases and J gave up 6 bases, with 19 bases separating them. CDR3 length: 16 amino acids. The CDR3 loop is CATSSPIGRSRDTQYF. Written as DNA, the CDR3 is TGTGCCACCAGCAGCCCCATAGGCAGGTCAAGGGATACGCAGTATTTT.

In its sample, this clone was seen once. The chain employs TRBV7-8 and TRBJ1-2; 8 bases match TRBD1. Germline CDR1 and CDR2: SGHVS and FQNEAQ. The CDR3 extends over 15 amino acids. The junction had 9 bases not matched to a gene; V was cut back by 5 bases and J by 4 bases. CDR3 nucleotides: TGTGCCAGCAGCCCAATGGGACAGGCGGTCTATGGCTACACCTTC. The encoded protein is CASSPMGQAVYGYTF.

The chain carries TRBV5-4 and TRBJ1-4; no firm D call. V lost 3 bases and J lost 6, with 6 bases in between. The CDR3 length is 12 residues. Per the germline V gene, CDR1 is SGHNT and CDR2 is YYREEE (reference sequence). The CDR3 region is CASSYEDEKLFF. The CDR3 DNA reads TGTGCCAGCAGCTACGAGGATGAAAAACTGTTTTTT.

CDR3 protein: CASRDFYF. In DNA, the CDR3 is TGTGCCAGCAGGGACTTCTACTTC. The gene calls are TRBV25-1 and TRBJ2-5, with TRBD2 as a possible D gene (5 bases). The germline V gene has CDR1 MGHDK and CDR2 SYGVNS. The CDR3 loop spans 8 amino acids. V dropped 6 bases and J dropped 14 bases, with 7 bases sitting between them.

The V and J genes are TRBV27 and TRBJ1-2; perhaps TRBD1 as D (6 bases). The V end was cut by 6 bases, the J end by 7 bases, with 15 bases between. This CDR3 spans 13 amino acids. Germline assignment: CDR1 MNHEY and CDR2 SMNVEV (reference sequence). This CDR3 reads CASRLTGSGGYTF. CDR3 sequence (DNA): TGTGCCAGCAGACTTACAGGGTCGGGTGGCTACACCTTC.

The table lists this clone with a few counts. This sequence joins TRBV30 and TRBJ1-4, with D maybe TRBD1 (6 bases). The CDR3 spans 13 residues. Germline-derived CDR1 and CDR2 are GTSNPN and SVGIG (reference sequence). Trimming pared 2 bases from V and 8 bases from J, leaving 12 bases between. The CDR3 bases are TGTGCCTGGAGTAGCAGGGGCCAGGAAAAACTGTTTTTT. Its translation is CAWSSRGQEKLFF.

J is TRBJ2-7 and V is TRBV4-1; 9 bases align to TRBD2. The CDR3 is 15 residues long. V lost 0 bases to trimming and J lost 2 bases; unmatched junction nucleotides: 2. Germline CDR1 MGHRA, CDR2 YSYEKL. CDR3 DNA: TGCGCCAGCAGCCAAGACGGGACTAGCCCCTACGAGCAGTACTTC. This translates into CASSQDGTSPYEQYF.

CDR3 in amino acids: CATSIRGPQPQHF. DNA of the CDR3: TGTGCCACCAGCATCAGGGGTCCGCAGCCCCAGCATTTT. The chain joins TRBV15 to TRBJ1-5, with D possibly TRBD1 on 6 matching bases. The V end lost 4 bases, the J end lost 7 bases, and 11 bases lay between the germline ends. There are 13 residues in the CDR3. Germline loops: CDR1 LNHNV, CDR2 YYDKDF (reference sequence). The whole variable domain, filled in from reference TRBV15 and TRBJ1-5, reads DAMVIQNPRYQVTQFGKPVTLSCSQTLNHNVMYWYQQKSSQAPKLLFHYYDKDFNNEADTPDNFQSRRPNTSFCFLDIRSPGLGDTAMYLCATSIRGPQPQHFGDGTRLSIL.

V gene TRBV7-2 combines with J gene TRBJ2-7, with D maybe TRBD1 (5 bases). CDR1 is SGHTA, CDR2 FQGNSA, per germline. The CDR3 loop spans 13 amino acids. V was pared by 1 base and J by 5 bases, with 9 bases between. The CDR3 is CASSLESDNEQYF. CDR3 nucleotide sequence: TGTGCCAGCAGCTTAGAGTCGGACAACGAGCAGTACTTC.

The chain employs TRBV4-2 and TRBJ2-3, with TRBD2 as a possible D gene (6 bases). V lost 1 base to trimming and J lost 4 bases, with 18 bases between them. The CDR3 is made up of 17 amino acids. Germline V gene data show CDR1 as LGHNA and CDR2 as YNFKEQ. DNA of the CDR3: TGTGCCAGCAGCCAAGGCTCCGTGGGCCCGGGGGCAGATACGCAGTATTTT. Its protein product is CASSQGSVGPGADTQYF.

V usage is TRBV4-1 and J usage is TRBJ1-2, with TRBD1 matching 8 bases. V lost 1 base to trimming and J lost 4 bases; unmatched junction nucleotides: 5. The CDR3 loop spans 15 amino acids. Germline V gene data show CDR1 as MGHRA and CDR2 as YSYEKL. CDR3 sequence reads: CASSQVPGQGYGYTF. DNA of the CDR3: TGCGCCAGCAGCCAAGTCCCCGGACAGGGCTATGGCTACACCTTC.